The entry that follows covers one T cell receptor beta chain sequence. Its target is unknown. The junction shows a germline mismatch at one end, possibly a read error. This record comes from a study of post-analysis software for immune sequencing data. Overall study results and limits: Patients showed TRBV5-6, TRBV5-1 and TRBV20-1 among roughly 5 TRBV segments more frequent than in controls.

CDR1 and CDR2 from the germline V gene are SQVTM and ANQGSEA. The CDR3 consists of 12 residues. Presence of unique molecular identifiers characterized the TCR beta cDNA libraries. TCRdb re-called the PCR reads through MiXCR, storing one row per CDR3 protein. There are approximately 730,000 distinct CDR3 sequences in the sample; 30% occur only once, and around 0.56% lies in the top ten. Sequences were obtained from blood. This receptor was obtained from a girl aged 10 to 17 with multiple sclerosis. This chain uses TRBV29-1 with TRBJ1-2; D perhaps matches TRBD1 (5 bases). CDR3 protein: CSVRGDDYGHTF. The CDR3 DNA sequence: TGCAGCGTTCGGGGGGACGACTATGGCCACACCTTC.